This T cell receptor (beta chain) is from a study of blood T cell repertoires in COVID-19 (dated by TCRdb to 2018 to 2020). About the study as a whole: Samples from collaborators originated in the United States, Italy and Spain and spanned both the acute and convalescent phases of COVID-19. The material from the prospective study consisted of cDNA or gDNA derived from T cells, B-cell-depleted T cells, or PBMCs. Subjects who had been exposed to COVID-19, were actively infected with it, or had recovered from it provided the deeply sampled blood TCRbeta repertoires that made up the dataset. The repertoires were released in a freely available public database intended as a resource for research on the immune response to SARS-CoV-2. The samples were drawn from two sources: the first 160 participants of the ongoing ImmuneRACE study, and fewer than 1,500 subjects contributed by 6 global collaborators. Sample metadata almost always included a de-identified subject ID, COVID-19 status, age in years and sex. Where available, HLA class I and class II types were taken from metadata supplied by the sample provider and were not determined by assay-based typing.

With respect to this clone: Its antigen is still unknown. Per-base qualities were not stored, and no clone one base away is much larger.

Here V drops 3 bases and J drops 2 bases, and the junction holds 15 bases not matched to any gene. The CDR3 runs 19 residues from the cysteine to the phenylalanine. Only the CDR3 DNA is retained, 57 bases long and in frame from the first base. CDR1 is given as SEHNR and CDR2 as FQNEAQ, both from the germline V gene (reference sequence). One collaborating source in Seattle enrolled patients while the patients were actively infected and followed the patients over time throughout the course of disease. Each collaborating institution followed its own protocols to collect whole blood in K2EDTA tubes. For TCRbeta analysis, collaborators shipped samples in one of three forms: frozen whole blood, isolated PBMCs, or DNA extracted from either of those sample types. TCRbeta CDR3 regions were amplified from genomic DNA by means of the immunoSEQ Assay, a bias-controlled multiplex PCR. Per the original workflow: The number of nucleated cells in each sample was estimated by amplification of reference gene primers within the assay. To quantify the absolute abundance of each unique TCRbeta CDR3 rearrangement, sequence reads were collapsed and filtered. For each sample, productive Simpson clonality was calculated as the square root of Simpson's diversity index across productive rearrangements. As stored in TCRdb, this immuneACCESS dataset retains in-frame rearrangements with V and J assigned. A fraction of the clones does not appear; measured against another copy, unresolved V genes explain less than half of the discrepancy, and the remainder lacks a known reason. V, J and clone size are those of that table, while D and trimming were read from the DNA. The sample has approximately 200,000 clones on record, about 80% of them singletons. The ten top clones hold 7.8% of the sample.

On the study overall, not on this receptor specifically: How much clinical and demographic metadata was included differed by source and by participant, and the metadata was provided uncurated.

Recombination linked TRBV7-9 to TRBJ1-5; 8 central nucleotides agree with TRBD1. Sequenced material: peripheral blood. The sequence derives from a woman older than 75 with COVID-19, enrolled during active disease. Read as DNA, the sequence is TGTGCCAGCAGCTTTGGATCCTCCCACAGGGGGAAGGGCAATCAGCCCCAGCATTTT. Its translation reads: CASSFGSSHRGKGNQPQHF.